Listed here is a single T cell receptor beta chain. The entry originates in a study of blood T cell repertoires in COVID-19. V lost 4 bases, J lost 5 bases, and 11 bases lay in between. Germline CDR1 and CDR2: SQVTM and ANQGSEA. The CDR3 runs to 12 residues. Only in-frame clones appear in the TCRdb table, and some are missing; sequencing was by immunoSEQ multiplex PCR. The sample has around 15,000 clones; around 85% are singletons. This chain connects TRBV29-1 to TRBJ2-5, with D maybe TRBD1 (6 bases). The sample comprised peripheral blood. This TCR was recovered from a man in his 70s in a cohort sampled during active COVID-19. The CDR3 is CSVGGQGETQYF. For the CDR3, the DNA is TGCAGCGTTGGGGGGCAGGGGGAGACCCAGTACTTC.